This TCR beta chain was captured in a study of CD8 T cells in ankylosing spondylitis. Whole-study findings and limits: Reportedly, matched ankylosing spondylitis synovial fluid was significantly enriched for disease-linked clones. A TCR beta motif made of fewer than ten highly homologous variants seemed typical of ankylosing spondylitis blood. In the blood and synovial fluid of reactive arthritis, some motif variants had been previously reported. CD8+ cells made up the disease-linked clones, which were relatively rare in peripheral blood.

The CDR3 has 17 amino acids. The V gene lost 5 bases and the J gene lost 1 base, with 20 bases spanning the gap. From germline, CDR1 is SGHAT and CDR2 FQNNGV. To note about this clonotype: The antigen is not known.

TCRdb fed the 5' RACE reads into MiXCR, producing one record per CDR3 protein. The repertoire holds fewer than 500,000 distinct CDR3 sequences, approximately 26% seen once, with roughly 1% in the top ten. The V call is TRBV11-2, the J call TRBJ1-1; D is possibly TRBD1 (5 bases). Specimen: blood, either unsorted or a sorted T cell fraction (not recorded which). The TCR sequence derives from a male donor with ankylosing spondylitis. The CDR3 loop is CASSPRVGAGTNTEAFF. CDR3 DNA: TGTGCCAGCAGCCCTAGAGTCGGGGCAGGGACGAACACTGAAGCTTTCTTT. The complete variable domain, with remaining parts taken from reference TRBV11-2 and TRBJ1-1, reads EAGVAQSPRYKIIEKRQSVAFWCNPISGHATLYWYQQILGQGPKLLIQFQNNGVVDDSQLPKDRFSAERLKGVDSTLKIQPAKLEDSAVYLCASSPRVGAGTNTEAFFGQGTRLTVV.